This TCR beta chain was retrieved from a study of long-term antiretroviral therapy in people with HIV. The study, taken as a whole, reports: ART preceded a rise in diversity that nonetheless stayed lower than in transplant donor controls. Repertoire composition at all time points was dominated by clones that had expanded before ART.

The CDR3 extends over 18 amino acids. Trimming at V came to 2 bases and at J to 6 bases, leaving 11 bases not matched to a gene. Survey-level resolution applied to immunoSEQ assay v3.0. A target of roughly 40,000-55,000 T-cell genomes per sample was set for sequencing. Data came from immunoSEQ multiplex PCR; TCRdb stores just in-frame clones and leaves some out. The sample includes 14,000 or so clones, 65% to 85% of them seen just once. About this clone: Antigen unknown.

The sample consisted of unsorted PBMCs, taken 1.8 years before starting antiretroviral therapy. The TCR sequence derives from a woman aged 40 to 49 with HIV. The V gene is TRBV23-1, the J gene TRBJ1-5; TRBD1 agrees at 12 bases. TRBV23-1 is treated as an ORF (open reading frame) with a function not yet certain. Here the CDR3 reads CASSQTVRDRGPVQPQHF. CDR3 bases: TGCGCCAGCAGTCAAACCGTCCGGGACAGGGGGCCTGTTCAGCCCCAGCATTTT.